This record looks at one TCR beta chain sequence and its context. An ambiguous or unread base is present, and the residue it codes for is denoted X. TCRdb's table, derived via immunoSEQ multiplex PCR, lists solely in-frame clones and lacks some. The data hold 6,500 or so clones, with 25% to 30% observed a single time. The CDR3 length is 14 residues. The V gene end was trimmed by 7 bases and the J gene end by 6 bases; junction bases not matched to a gene: 12. The germline V gene encodes CDR1 SQVTM and CDR2 ANQGSEA. These data originate in a study of sequential checkpoint blockade in melanoma. As for the study in general: First-line arms were nivolumab then ipilimumab, or the reverse, randomized 1:1. Some 22 patients had tumor biopsies before treatment and at week 13.

The treatment denotes: randomized to nivolumab then ipilimumab (arm A) or the reverse (arm B). The J gene is TRBJ2-1, the V gene TRBV29-1; 7 positions match TRBD2. The sequence was collected from a human donor with melanoma. The specimen was tumor tissue (inferred from file names), collected from a patient given nivolumab and ipilimumab in sequence. CDR3 DNA: TGCAGCGCTGCCGRGACTAGCACGGCCAATGAGCAGTTCTTC. Amino acid sequence: CSAAXTSTANEQFF.